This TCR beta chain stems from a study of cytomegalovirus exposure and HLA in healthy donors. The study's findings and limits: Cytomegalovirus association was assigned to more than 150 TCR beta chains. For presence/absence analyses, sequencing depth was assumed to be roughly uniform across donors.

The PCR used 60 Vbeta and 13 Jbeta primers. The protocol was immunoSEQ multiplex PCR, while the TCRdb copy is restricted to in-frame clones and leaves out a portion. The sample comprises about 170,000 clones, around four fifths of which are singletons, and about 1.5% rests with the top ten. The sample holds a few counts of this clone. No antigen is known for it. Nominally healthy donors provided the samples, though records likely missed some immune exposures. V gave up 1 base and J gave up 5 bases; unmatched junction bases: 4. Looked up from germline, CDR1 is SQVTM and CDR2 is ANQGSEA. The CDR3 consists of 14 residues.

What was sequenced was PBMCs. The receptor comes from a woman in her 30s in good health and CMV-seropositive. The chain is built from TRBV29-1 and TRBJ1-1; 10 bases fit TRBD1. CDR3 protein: CSVEVGGQGTEAFF. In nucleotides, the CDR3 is TGCAGCGTTGAAGTCGGGGGACAGGGGACTGAAGCTTTCTTT.